Below are 26 T cell receptor beta chains sequenced from a single sample in a study of Ad26.COV2.S vaccination and SARS-CoV-2 variants. Clones were read by immunoSEQ multiplex PCR, and TCRdb kept only the in-frame ones, dropping some. The sample carries some 520,000 clones, around nine tenths recorded once. Treatment in this sample: roughly 20 received Ad26.COV2.S at low or high dose, single or two shots; about five received placebo; per-sample allocation not given. After the first vaccine or placebo injection, samples were drawn on day 63. The source material was peripheral blood, sampled in a trial of Ad26.COV2.S vaccine versus placebo. These receptors were taken from a person between 18 and 60 years old who received the Ad26.COV2.S COVID-19 vaccine or a placebo.

This chain joins TRBV3-1 (or the pseudogene TRBV3-2) and TRBJ2-1; 10 bases align to TRBD2. This CDR3 contains 16 residues. V shed 2 bases and J 3 bases; nucleotides not matched to a gene: 4. Germline V gene data show CDR1 as LGHDT and CDR2 as YNNKEL (reference sequence). The CDR3 DNA is TGTGCCAGCAGCCAAACTAGCGGGACTGGCTACAATGAGCAGTTCTTC. This gives the protein CASSQTSGTGYNEQFF.

This sequence joins TRBV6-5 and TRBJ1-2; 8 bases are shared with TRBD1. Losses at the gene ends were 6 bases for V and 4 bases for J; bases not matched to a gene: 4. CDR1 and CDR2 (germline): MNHEY, SVGAGI. The CDR3 runs to 13 residues. CDR3 in DNA: TGTGCCAGCAGACCCACAGGGGGCTATGGCTACACCTTC. It translates to CASRPTGGYGYTF.

V and J are TRBV14 and TRBJ2-2; 10 nucleotides agree with TRBD2. With 1 base clipped from V and 5 bases from J, the junction kept 13 bases outside the gene matches. This CDR3 has 19 residues. CDR1 and CDR2 (germline): SGHDN, FVKESK. In DNA form, the CDR3 reads TGTGCCAGCAGCCAAGTAGTTTTAGCTAGCGGGAGATATACCGGGGAGCTGTTTTTT. This encodes CASSQVVLASGRYTGELFF.

This chain connects TRBV27 to TRBJ2-3; 8 bases align to TRBD1. The CDR3 contains 19 residues. The V gene end was trimmed by 2 bases and the J gene end by 1 base; junction bases not matched to a gene: 14. CDR1 and CDR2 from the germline V gene are MNHEY and SMNVEV (reference sequence). The CDR3 here is CASSLRPPGQGWGTDTQYF. The DNA for the CDR3 is TGTGCCAGCAGTTTAAGGCCTCCCGGACAGGGATGGGGCACAGATACGCAGTATTTT.

The gene calls are TRBV5-1 and TRBJ1-4; 7 bases agree with TRBD1. Losses at the gene ends were 3 bases for V and 6 bases for J; bases not matched to a gene: 5. The CDR3 runs 14 residues. Germline CDR1 reads SGHRS; CDR2 reads YFSETQ. The DNA for the CDR3 is TGCGCCAGCAGCTACAGGGGTGCCGATGAAAAACTGTTTTTT. Translating it yields CASSYRGADEKLFF.

This CDR3 is CASSGQAGPRNEQFF. The CDR3 nucleotides are TGTGCCAGCAGCGGGCAAGCGGGACCTCGGAATGAGCAGTTCTTC. V and J are TRBV5-4 and TRBJ2-1, with 7 nucleotides matching TRBD2. CDR1 SGHNT and CDR2 YYREEE come from the germline V gene (reference sequence). After removal of 4 bases from V and 7 bases from J, the junction contained 11 bases not matched to a gene. The CDR3 consists of 15 residues.

This sequence joins TRBV30 and TRBJ2-7; 7 positions agree with TRBD2. CDR1 is GTSNPN and CDR2 is SVGIG in the germline V gene (reference sequence). V was pared by 4 bases and J by 5 bases, with 11 bases of the junction left unmatched. The CDR3 has 14 amino acids. As DNA, the CDR3 is TGTGCCTGGACCAAAATCGGGCGGGGGAACGAGCAGTACTTC. It specifies CAWTKIGRGNEQYF.

V gene TRBV2 combines with J gene TRBJ1-4; a weak D match, TRBD1 (5 bases). Trimming took 8 bases from V and 0 from J, leaving 7 bases between them. Germline CDR1 is SNHLY and CDR2 is FYNNEI. This CDR3 region has 13 residues. The CDR3 DNA is TGTGCCAGCCAGGGAACAACTAATGAAAAACTGTTTTTT. It is translated as CASQGTTNEKLFF.

The chain joins TRBV29-1 to TRBJ1-1; no reliable D call. The CDR3 spans 14 residues. The V gene lost 2 bases and the J gene lost 4 bases, with 14 bases spanning the gap. The germline V gene encodes CDR1 SQVTM and CDR2 ANQGSEA. The CDR3 is CSVESPGWGTEAFF. Here the CDR3 DNA reads TGCAGCGTTGAAAGCCCTGGTTGGGGCACTGAAGCTTTCTTT.

This clone was counted between two and nine times. J is TRBJ1-6 and V is TRBV7-9, with D hard to call. The CDR3 runs 15 residues. Germline V gives CDR1 SEHNR, CDR2 FQNEAQ (reference sequence). The ends were cut back, 2 bases at V and 7 bases at J, with 12 bases in the middle. The CDR3 nucleotides read TGTGCCAGCAGCTTATCGGGGATGTACAATTCACCCCTCCACTTT. This sequence encodes CASSLSGMYNSPLHF.

The chain has TRBV6-6 and TRBJ1-5; no clear D gene. This CDR3 has 14 residues. Germline CDR1 is MNHNY and CDR2 is SVGAGI (reference sequence). Deletions cut 8 bases from V and 0 bases from J, with 11 bases between. CDR3 residues: CASLTPYSNQPQHF. The CDR3 DNA is TGTGCCAGCCTGACTCCTTATAGCAATCAGCCCCAGCATTTT.

V gene TRBV5-4 combines with J gene TRBJ1-1; D call uncertain. This CDR3 has 14 residues. Germline V CDR1 and CDR2: SGHNT, YYREEE (reference sequence). Trimming removed 5 bases at V and 6 bases at J, with 17 bases between. CDR3 sequence (DNA): TGTGCCAGCAGAAACGGGCCGGCCAGCCCTGAAGCTTTCTTT. Protein sequence: CASRNGPASPEAFF.

This chain joins TRBV28 and TRBJ2-3; possibly TRBD2 for D (6 bases). Trimming left V 8 bases short and J 5 bases short, with 11 bases between. The length of the CDR3 is 12 residues. Germline V gene data show CDR1 as MDHEN and CDR2 as SYDVKM. The CDR3 DNA is TGTGCCAGCTGTAGCGGTGTAGATACGCAGTATTTT. It specifies CASCSGVDTQYF.

This chain links TRBV28 with TRBJ2-7, with TRBD2 matching over 10 bases. Germline V gives CDR1 MDHEN, CDR2 SYDVKM. CDR3 size: 20 residues. V was clipped by 3 bases and J by 5 bases; unmatched bases: 22. The CDR3 spells CASSFRFSRAPGLAPHEQYF. DNA of the CDR3: TGTGCCAGCAGTTTTAGATTTTCTCGGGCACCGGGACTAGCGCCACACGAGCAGTACTTC.

This chain links TRBV28 with TRBJ2-4; D possibly corresponds to TRBD1 (6 bases). CDR1 and CDR2 (germline): MDHEN, SYDVKM. The CDR3 consists of 16 residues. Trimming shortened V by 4 bases and J by 1 base, and 14 bases separated the two germline ends. The CDR3 coding sequence is TGTGCCAGCAGTTCAACAGGGTTTGGGGCCAAAAACATTCAGTACTTC. Translated, it gives CASSSTGFGAKNIQYF. Together with reference TRBV28 and TRBJ2-4, the CDR3 gives the full variable domain: DVKVTQSSRYLVKRTGEKVFLECVQDMDHENMFWYRQDPGLGLRLIYFSYDVKMKEKGDIPEGYSVSREKKERFSLILESASTNQTSMYLCASSSTGFGAKNIQYFGAGTRLSVL.

V gene TRBV7-2 combines with J gene TRBJ2-5, with TRBD2 matching over 9 bases. The V gene end was trimmed by 2 bases and the J gene end by 6 bases; junction bases not matched to a gene: 10. Per the germline V gene, CDR1 is SGHTA and CDR2 is FQGNSA. The CDR3 consists of 16 residues. The DNA of the CDR3 is TGTGCCAGCAGCTTATCCGGCGGGAGGGAGACGAAGACCCAGTACTTC. Amino acid sequence: CASSLSGGRETKTQYF. Together with reference TRBV7-2 and TRBJ2-5, the CDR3 gives the full variable domain: GAGVSQSPSNKVTEKGKDVELRCDPISGHTALYWYRQSLGQGLEFLIYFQGNSAPDKSGLPSDRFSAERTGGSVSTLTIQRTQQEDSAVYLCASSLSGGRETKTQYFGPGTRLLVL.

In this sample, this clone turned up a few times. V is TRBV30 and J is TRBJ1-3; D gene uncertain. Germline values: CDR1 GTSNPN, CDR2 SVGIG (reference sequence). The CDR3 is 14 residues long. V was clipped by 0 bases and J by 3 bases, with 9 bases between them. The DNA for the CDR3 is TGTGCCTGGAGTGTATCTAGGAGTGGAAACACCATATATTTT. Translated: CAWSVSRSGNTIYF.

The V and J genes are TRBV6-2 or TRBV6-3 and TRBJ1-2; D might be TRBD1 (5 bases). Per the germline V gene, CDR1 is MNHEY and CDR2 is SVGEGT. This CDR3 has 15 residues. Trimming took off 4 bases at V and 5 bases at J, with 17 bases between the two ends. CDR3 DNA: TGTGCCAGCAGTTCCCCCCTGGCGAGGGGTTATGGCTACACCTTC. It specifies CASSSPLARGYGYTF.

The chain employs TRBV7-2 and TRBJ2-4, with D possibly being TRBD2 (6 bases). The V gene lost 6 bases and the J gene lost 12 bases, with 21 bases spanning the gap. The CDR3 covers 14 residues. Germline values: CDR1 SGHTA, CDR2 FQGNSA. The CDR3 coding sequence is TGTGCCAGCAGTTCTAGCAGGTCCAGGAGGGCTCAGTACTTC. Its translation: CASSSSRSRRAQYF.

V and J are TRBV7-8 and TRBJ1-5; D ambiguous. The CDR3 sequence is 15 residues long. V was pared by 1 base and J by 7 bases, with 14 bases between. Germline V gene data show CDR1 as SGHVS and CDR2 as FQNEAQ. The CDR3 sequence: CASSLVGLGGQPQHF. CDR3 sequence (DNA): TGTGCCAGCAGCTTAGTGGGTTTGGGTGGCCAGCCCCAGCATTTT. The full variable domain, in which reference TRBV7-8 and TRBJ1-5 provide the parts outside the CDR3, is GAGVSQSPRYKVAKRGQDVALRCDPISGHVSLFWYQQALGQGPEFLTYFQNEAQLDKSGLPSDRFFAERPEGSVSTLKIQRTQQEDSAVYLCASSLVGLGGQPQHFGDGTRLSIL.

As DNA, the CDR3 is TGTGCCAGCAGTCACAGACCGGGACTAGCGGCCTATTCATCCTACAATGAGCAGTTCTTC. Protein: CASSHRPGLAAYSSYNEQFF. This sequence joins TRBV27 and TRBJ2-1, with TRBD2 matching 11 bases. This CDR3 is built from 20 residues. V was clipped by 5 bases and J by 1 base; unmatched bases: 16. Germline CDR1 is MNHEY and CDR2 is SMNVEV (reference sequence).

This clone was observed a handful of times. The chain couples TRBV7-3 to TRBJ2-5; D unresolved. The CDR3 is 13 amino acids. Looked up from germline, CDR1 is SGHTA and CDR2 is FQGTGA. The V end was cut by 10 bases, the J end by 4 bases, with 16 bases between. CDR3 amino acids: CATAKSPPETQYF. CDR3 in DNA: TGTGCCACCGCGAAGAGCCCCCCAGAGACCCAGTACTTC.

This chain connects TRBV19 to TRBJ2-7, with D perhaps TRBD1 (6 bases). The V end lost 7 bases, the J end lost 1 base, and 14 bases lay between the germline ends. This CDR3 is built from 14 residues. The germline gives CDR1 LNHDA, CDR2 SQIVND (reference sequence). The CDR3 nucleotides are TGTGCCAGTAACATGGGCAGGGGTTCCTACGAGCAGTACTTC. It is translated as CASNMGRGSYEQYF.

The rearrangement uses TRBV3-1 (or the pseudogene TRBV3-2) and TRBJ1-2; 8 bases fit TRBD1. The CDR3 length is 14 residues. Germline V CDR1 and CDR2: LGHDT, YNNKEL (reference sequence). The V and J ends lost 4 bases and 6 bases, in that order; junction bases with no gene match: 7. The CDR3 protein is CASSPWTGLDGYTF. The CDR3 DNA is TGTGCCAGCAGCCCGTGGACAGGGTTGGATGGCTACACCTTC.

The chain combines TRBV5-5 with TRBJ2-7, with D possibly matching TRBD1 (6 bases). Germline CDR1 and CDR2: SGHKS and YYEKEE (reference sequence). V lost 4 bases and J 6 bases, leaving 14 bases between the germline ends. This CDR3 region has 13 residues. The CDR3 spells CASSRGQSAEQYF. The CDR3, as DNA: TGTGCCAGCAGCAGAGGACAGTCCGCCGAGCAGTACTTC.

The chain carries TRBV25-1 and TRBJ1-5; 7 positions match TRBD1. The length of the CDR3 is 13 residues. Germline CDR1 reads MGHDK; CDR2 reads SYGVNS. The V segment lost 10 bases and the J segment 7 bases; nucleotides outside the gene matches: 10. The DNA for the CDR3 is TGTGCCACTCCAGGGGGAGGACGGCAGCCCCAGCATTTT. This translates into CATPGGGRQPQHF.